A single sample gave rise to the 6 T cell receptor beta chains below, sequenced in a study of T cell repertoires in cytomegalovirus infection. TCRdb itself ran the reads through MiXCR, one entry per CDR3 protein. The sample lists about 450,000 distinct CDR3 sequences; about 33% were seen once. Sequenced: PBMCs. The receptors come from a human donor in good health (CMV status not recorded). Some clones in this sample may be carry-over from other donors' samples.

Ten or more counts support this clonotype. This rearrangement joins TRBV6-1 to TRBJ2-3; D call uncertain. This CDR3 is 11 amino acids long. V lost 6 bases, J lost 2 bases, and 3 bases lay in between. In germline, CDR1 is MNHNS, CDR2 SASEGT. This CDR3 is CASRSTDTQYF. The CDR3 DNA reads TGTGCCAGCAGATCCACAGATACGCAGTATTTT.

CDR3 residues: CASQGLNTQYF. CDR3 nucleotide sequence: TGTGCTTCCCAGGGGCTGAATACGCAGTATTTT. The chain has TRBV24-1 and TRBJ2-3, with a tentative D call TRBD1 (6 bases). Germline V CDR1 and CDR2: KGHDR, SFDVKD. This CDR3 region has 11 residues.

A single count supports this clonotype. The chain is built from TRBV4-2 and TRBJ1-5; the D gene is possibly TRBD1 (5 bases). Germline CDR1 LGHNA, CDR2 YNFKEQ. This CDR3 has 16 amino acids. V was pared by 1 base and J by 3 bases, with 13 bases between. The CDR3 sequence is CASSQGTGPDNQPQHF. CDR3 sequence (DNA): TGTGCCAGCAGCCAAGGTACGGGGCCAGACAATCAGCCCCAGCATTTT.

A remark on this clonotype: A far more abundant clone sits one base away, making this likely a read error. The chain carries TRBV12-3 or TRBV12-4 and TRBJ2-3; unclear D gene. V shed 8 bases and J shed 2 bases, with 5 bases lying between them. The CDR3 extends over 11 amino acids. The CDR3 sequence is CASGLTDTQYF. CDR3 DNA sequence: TGTGCCAGCGGCCTCACAGATACGCAGTATTTT.

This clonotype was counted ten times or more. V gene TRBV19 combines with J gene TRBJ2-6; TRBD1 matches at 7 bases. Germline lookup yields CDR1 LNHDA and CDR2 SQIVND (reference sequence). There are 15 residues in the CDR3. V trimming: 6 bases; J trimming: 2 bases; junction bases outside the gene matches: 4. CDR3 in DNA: TGTGCCAGTAGCAACGACAGGGCTGGGGCCAACGTCCTGACTTTC. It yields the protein CASSNDRAGANVLTF.

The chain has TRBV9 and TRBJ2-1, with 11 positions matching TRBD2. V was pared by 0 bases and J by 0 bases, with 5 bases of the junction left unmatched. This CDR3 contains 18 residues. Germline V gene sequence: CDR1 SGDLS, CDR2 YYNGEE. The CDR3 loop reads CASSVELAGGSSYNEQFF. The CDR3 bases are TGTGCCAGCAGCGTAGAGCTAGCGGGGGGTAGCTCCTACAATGAGCAGTTCTTC.